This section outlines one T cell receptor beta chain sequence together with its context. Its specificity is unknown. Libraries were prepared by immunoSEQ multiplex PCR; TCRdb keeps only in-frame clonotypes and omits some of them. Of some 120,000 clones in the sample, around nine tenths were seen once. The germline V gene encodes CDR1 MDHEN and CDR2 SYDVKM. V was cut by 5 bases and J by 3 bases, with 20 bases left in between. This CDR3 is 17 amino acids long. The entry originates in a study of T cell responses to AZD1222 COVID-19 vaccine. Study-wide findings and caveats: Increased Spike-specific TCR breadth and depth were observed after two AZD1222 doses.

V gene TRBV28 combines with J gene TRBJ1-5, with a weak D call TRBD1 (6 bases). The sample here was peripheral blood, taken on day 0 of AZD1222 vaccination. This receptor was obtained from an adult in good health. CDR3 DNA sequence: TGTGCCAGCAGTGAAATTACCGTGGGACAAATCAATCAGCCCCAGCATTTT. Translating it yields CASSEITVGQINQPQHF.